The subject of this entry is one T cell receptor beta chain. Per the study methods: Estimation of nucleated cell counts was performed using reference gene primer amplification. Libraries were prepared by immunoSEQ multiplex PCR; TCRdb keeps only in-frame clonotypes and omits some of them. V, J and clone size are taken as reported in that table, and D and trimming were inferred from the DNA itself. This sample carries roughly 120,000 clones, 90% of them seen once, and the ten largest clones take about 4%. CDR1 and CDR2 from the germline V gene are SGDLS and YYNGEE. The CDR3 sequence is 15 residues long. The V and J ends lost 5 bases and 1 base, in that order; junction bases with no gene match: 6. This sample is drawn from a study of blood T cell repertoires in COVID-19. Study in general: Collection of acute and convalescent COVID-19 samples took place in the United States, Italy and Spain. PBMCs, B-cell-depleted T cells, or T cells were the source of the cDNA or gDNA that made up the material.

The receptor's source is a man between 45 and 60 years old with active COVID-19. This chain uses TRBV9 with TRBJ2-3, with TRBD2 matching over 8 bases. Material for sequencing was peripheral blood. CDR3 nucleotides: TGTGCCAGCAGTAGCGGGGATAGCGGCACAGATACGCAGTATTTT. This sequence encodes CASSSGDSGTDTQYF.